This T cell receptor (beta chain) was recorded in a study of T cell changes during pregnancy in multiple sclerosis. The CDR3 runs 13 residues. Losses at the gene ends were 7 bases for V and 7 bases for J; bases not matched to a gene: 8. Germline V gene sequence: CDR1 SNHLY, CDR2 FYNNEI. Data came from immunoSEQ multiplex PCR; TCRdb stores just in-frame clones and leaves some out. The data contain some 80,000 clones, more than 90% of them singletons. Sequencing was performed on peripheral blood, taken in the second trimester of pregnancy. The clonotype originates from a female donor with multiple sclerosis, enrolled in a pregnancy study. The chain has TRBV2 and TRBJ1-1; 8 positions match TRBD1. The CDR3 nucleotides are TGTGCCAGCAAAGGACAGGGCATCGGTGAAGCTTTCTTT. Protein product: CASKGQGIGEAFF.